One sample yielded the 12 T cell receptor beta chains listed below, sequenced in a study of Graves' ophthalmopathy and Graves' hyperthyroidism. Beta-chain TCR CDR3 regions were amplified from RNA transcripts. RT-PCR was first run with HTBI primers, then multiplex PCR in a second round. Each CDR3 protein is one row after TCRdb ran MiXCR on the multiplex PCR reads. Of about 550,000 distinct CDR3 sequences listed, 39% are singletons. Specimen: peripheral blood or thyroid tissue (not recorded which). These receptor sequences come from an adult man with Graves' hyperthyroidism.

V gene TRBV2 combines with J gene TRBJ2-7; 8 bases fit TRBD1. There are 14 residues in the CDR3. The ends lost 4 bases at V and 0 bases at J; junction bases unmatched: 2. Germline V lookup: CDR1 SNHLY, CDR2 FYNNEI. CDR3: CASSVQGGSYEQYF. In DNA, the CDR3 is TGTGCCAGCAGTGTACAGGGGGGCTCCTACGAGCAGTACTTC.

The chain joins TRBV28 to TRBJ1-1, with 7 bases fitting TRBD1. The CDR3 sequence is 17 residues long. Germline trimming cut 6 bases from V and 0 bases from J; bases unmatched to any gene: 13. The V gene's germline CDR1 is MDHEN and CDR2 SYDVKM. Written as DNA, the CDR3 is TGTGCCAGCAGATTTAGTCCCCGGGACAGACTGAACACTGAAGCTTTCTTT. As protein: CASRFSPRDRLNTEAFF.

Turning to this clonotype: A read error may be the cause here, since a much bigger clone is one base away. This rearrangement joins TRBV4-1 to TRBJ1-1; TRBD1 might be the D (5 bases). In germline, CDR1 is MGHRA, CDR2 YSYEKL. The CDR3 is made up of 15 amino acids. As DNA, the CDR3 is TGTGCCAGCAGCCAATCGGGGGGTACGAACACTGAAGCTTTCTTT. Protein: CASSQSGGTNTEAFF.

The CDR3 region is CASSLVGTYQPQHF. The CDR3 coding sequence is TGTGCCAGCAGCTTAGTCGGGACCTATCAGCCCCAGCATTTT. The V gene is TRBV7-2, the J gene TRBJ1-5; TRBD1 might be the D (5 bases). V dropped 1 base and J dropped 5 bases, with 9 bases sitting between them. Germline CDR1 SGHTA, CDR2 FQGNSA. The CDR3 is 14 amino acids.

This clonotype was picked up a small number of times. The chain couples TRBV7-3 to TRBJ2-7; tentative D call: TRBD2 (5 bases). The end of the DNA fits TRBJ2-1 better, so the J call may be wrong. The CDR3 is 15 amino acids. In germline, CDR1 is SGHTA, CDR2 FQGTGA. In nucleotides, the CDR3 is TGTGCCAGCAGCTCGAGTCCCGGGACCTACAATGAGCAGTTCTTC. Protein: CASSSSPGTYNEQFF.

This chain joins TRBV4-2 and TRBJ1-1; 7 bases line up with TRBD1. Germline loops: CDR1 LGHNA, CDR2 YNFKEQ. The CDR3 totals 15 residues. With V trimmed by 1 base and J by 0 bases, 2 bases remained unmatched. This CDR3 reads CASSQGQGLNTEAFF. In nucleotides, the CDR3 is TGTGCCAGCAGCCAAGGACAGGGACTGAACACTGAAGCTTTCTTT.

This clonotype turned up a few times. The junction differs from germline at one of its ends, possibly a read error. The rearrangement links TRBV7-2 to TRBJ1-3; no firm D call. CDR3 size: 15 residues. Germline values: CDR1 SGHTA, CDR2 FQGNSA. CDR3 bases: TGCGCCAGCAGCCAAGGACTTCTGTCTGGAAACACCATATATTTT. Protein product: CASSQGLLSGNTIYF. Full variable domain (outside the CDR3, taken from reference TRBV7-2 and TRBJ1-3): GAGVSQSPSNKVTEKGKDVELRCDPISGHTALYWYRQSLGQGLEFLIYFQGNSAPDKSGLPSDRFSAERTGGSVSTLTIQRTQQEDSAVYLCASSQGLLSGNTIYFGEGSWLTVV.

V is TRBV6-1 and J is TRBJ2-7, with D possibly being TRBD2 (6 bases). This CDR3 has 12 residues. Germline V lookup: CDR1 MNHNS, CDR2 SASEGT. V lost 7 bases to trimming and J lost 0 bases, with 7 bases between them. Here the CDR3 reads CASNGGSYEQYF. CDR3 sequence (DNA): TGTGCCAGCAACGGGGGCTCCTACGAGCAGTACTTC.

This chain links TRBV14 with TRBJ2-7; 9 bases map to TRBD1. Germline trimming cut 5 bases from V and 5 bases from J; bases unmatched to any gene: 10. The length of the CDR3 is 15 residues. The germline V gene has CDR1 SGHDN and CDR2 FVKESK. In nucleotides, the CDR3 is TGTGCCAGCAGCGGCTGGGACAGGGTGTCCCACGAGCAGTACTTC. Translating gives CASSGWDRVSHEQYF.

This clonotype occurred many times. The V call is TRBV5-6, the J call TRBJ1-1; no clear D gene. Germline V CDR1 and CDR2: SGHDT, YYEEEE. Trimming took 0 bases from V and 3 from J, leaving 15 bases between them. The length of the CDR3 is 16 residues. The CDR3 spells CASSLAERLMDTEAFF. CDR3 nucleotides: TGTGCCAGCAGCTTGGCAGAGAGACTAATGGACACTGAAGCTTTCTTT.

The chain employs TRBV7-9 and TRBJ1-1; TRBD1 agrees at 7 bases. V dropped 4 bases and J dropped 7; count of bases not matched to a gene: 15. From germline, CDR1 is SEHNR and CDR2 FQNEAQ (reference sequence). This CDR3 is 16 amino acids long. The CDR3 DNA sequence: TGTGCCAGCAGCTCTGGAGGGGGCCTGCCGTCCGGTGAAGCTTTCTTT. Amino acid sequence: CASSSGGGLPSGEAFF.

The chain couples TRBV12-3 or TRBV12-4 to TRBJ2-3, with 9 bases matching TRBD2. The CDR3 is 14 amino acids. V was pared by 4 bases and J by 6 bases, with 5 bases of the junction left unmatched. CDR3 nucleotide sequence: TGTGCCAGCAGTTCGGGGACTAGCATTGATACGCAGTATTTT. It codes for CASSSGTSIDTQYF.